This T cell receptor (beta chain) was captured by sequencing in a study of shared clonotypes between healthy human individuals. Running of the assay took place at deep level. Using immunoSEQ multiplex PCR, the repertoire was profiled, and TCRdb retains in-frame clones only, with some absent. Among some 650,000 clones listed, more than 95% were seen once. CDR3 size: 21 residues. With 7 bases clipped from V and 0 bases from J, the junction kept 20 bases outside the gene matches. Germline CDR1 MDHEN, CDR2 SYDVKM. This TCR was sampled from a woman under 40 in good health. J is TRBJ1-4 and V is TRBV28, with TRBD1 matching over 10 bases. Specimen: naive CD4+ T cells sorted from blood. Described subset: CD45RA+ positively selected. This CDR3 reads CASNRLGAWDRGLSTNEKLFF. The DNA of the CDR3 is TGTGCCAGCAATAGATTGGGTGCGTGGGACAGGGGTTTATCAACTAATGAAAAACTGTTTTTT. The complete variable domain, with remaining parts taken from reference TRBV28 and TRBJ1-4, reads DVKVTQSSRYLVKRTGEKVFLECVQDMDHENMFWYRQDPGLGLRLIYFSYDVKMKEKGDIPEGYSVSREKKERFSLILESASTNQTSMYLCASNRLGAWDRGLSTNEKLFFGSGTQLSVL.